The clone carrying this T cell receptor beta chain was found once. Its antigen is currently unknown. The CDR3 totals 14 residues. The sample is drawn from a study of graft-versus-host responses after intestinal transplantation. For the study at large: Every transplant recipient was induced with anti-thymocyte globulin, then maintained on tacrolimus and steroids for around 3 years.

Study-level points and caveats: GvH clones appeared in recipient marrow, some first in ileum or blood.

Libraries were prepared by immunoSEQ multiplex PCR; TCRdb keeps only in-frame clonotypes and omits some of them. This table holds 77,000 or so clones, approximately 90% found once. This sequence was found in a human patient who received an intestinal transplant, so some T cells may come from the graft donor. Material: PBMCs, obtained 98 days after intestinal transplantation. V gene TRBV21-1 combines with J gene TRBJ1-1. TRBV21-1 has pseudogene status. DNA of the CDR3: TGTGCCAGCAGCAAAAAAGGGGTCGGGGATGAAGCTTTCTTT. Protein product: CASSKKGVGDEAFF.